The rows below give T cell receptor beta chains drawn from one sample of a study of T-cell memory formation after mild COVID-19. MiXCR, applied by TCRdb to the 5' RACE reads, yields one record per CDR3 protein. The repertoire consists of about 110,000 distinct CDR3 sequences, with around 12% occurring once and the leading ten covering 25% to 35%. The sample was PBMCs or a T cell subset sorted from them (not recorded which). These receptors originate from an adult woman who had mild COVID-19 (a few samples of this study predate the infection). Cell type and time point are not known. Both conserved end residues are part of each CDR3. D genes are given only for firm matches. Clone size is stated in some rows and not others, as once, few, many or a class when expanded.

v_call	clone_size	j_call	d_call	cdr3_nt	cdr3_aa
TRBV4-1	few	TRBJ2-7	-	TGCGCCAGCAGCCAAGGTGCGACAGATTACGAGCAGTACTTC	CASSQGATDYEQYF
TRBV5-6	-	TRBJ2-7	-	TGTGCCAGCAGCCCGGTTATAATCTACGAGCAGTACTTC	CASSPVIIYEQYF
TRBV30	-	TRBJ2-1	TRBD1	TGTGCCTGGAGTCCGGACAGGGGCTCCTACAATGAGCAGTTCTTC	CAWSPDRGSYNEQFF
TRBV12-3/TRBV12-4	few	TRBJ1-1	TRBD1	TGTGCCAGCAGTCGTCCCGGGACAGGGTTCACTGAAGCTTTCTTT	CASSRPGTGFTEAFF
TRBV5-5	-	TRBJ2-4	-	TGTGCCAGCAGCTTGGGCGGGGGCGCGGACATTCAGTACTTC	CASSLGGGADIQYF
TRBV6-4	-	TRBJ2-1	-	TGTGCCAGCAGTGCGCGGGTTAAGTACAATGAGCAGTTCTTC	CASSARVKYNEQFF
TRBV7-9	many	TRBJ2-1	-	TGTGCCAGCAGCTTAGAGGGCGGGAATGAGCAGTTCTTC	CASSLEGGNEQFF
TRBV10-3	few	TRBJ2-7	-	TGTGCCATCAGTGCGAGGACTGGCTACGAGCAGTACTTC	CAISARTGYEQYF
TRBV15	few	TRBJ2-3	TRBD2	TGTGCCACCAGCAGGGGACTAGCGGGGGAGGTTGGTAGCACAGATACGCAGTATTTT	CATSRGLAGEVGSTDTQYF
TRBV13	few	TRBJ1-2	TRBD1	TGTGCCAGCAGTTTAGCGGGACAGGAGAAAAACTATGGCTACACCTTC	CASSLAGQEKNYGYTF
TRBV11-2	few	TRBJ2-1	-	TGTGCCAGCACGGGGTTGACTACCCAGTACAATGAGCAGTTCTTC	CASTGLTTQYNEQFF
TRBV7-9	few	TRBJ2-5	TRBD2	TGTGCCAGCAGCTCCGGGGGGATTCAAGAGACCCAGTACTTC	CASSSGGIQETQYF
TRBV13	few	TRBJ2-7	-	TGTGCCAGCAGGGGACCTGACTACGAGCAGTACTTC	CASRGPDYEQYF
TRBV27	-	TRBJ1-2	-	TGTGCCAGCGGGGACCCGGGGGAGCGGGGCTACACCTTC	CASGDPGERGYTF
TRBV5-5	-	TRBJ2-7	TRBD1	TGTGCCAGCAGCTTGTTGCCGGACAGGGACGGATACGAGCAGTACTTC	CASSLLPDRDGYEQYF
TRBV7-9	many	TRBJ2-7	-	TGTGCCATCCAACCTAGGGACTCAACCTACGAGCAGTACTTC	CAIQPRDSTYEQYF
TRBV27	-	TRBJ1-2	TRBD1	TGTGCCAGCAGTTTCTCCGGTCAGGGGGGATCCTATGGCTACACCTTC	CASSFSGQGGSYGYTF
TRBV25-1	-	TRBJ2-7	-	TGTGCCAGCAGTGAATTGAACGTCCCAGAGCAGTACTTC	CASSELNVPEQYF
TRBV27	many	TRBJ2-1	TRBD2	TGTGCCAGCAGTCCGACTAGCGGGGGGGCCTGGAATGAGCAGTTCTTC	CASSPTSGGAWNEQFF
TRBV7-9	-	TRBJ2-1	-	TGTGCCAGCAGCTTAGGGGCCTACAATGAGCAGTTCTTC	CASSLGAYNEQFF
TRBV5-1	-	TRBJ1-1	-	TGCGCCAGCAGCTTGCCAGGGGCCGAAGCTTTCTTT	CASSLPGAEAFF
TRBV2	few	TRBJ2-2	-	TGTGCCAGCATTGAGAACGGGGAGCTGTTTTTT	CASIENGELFF
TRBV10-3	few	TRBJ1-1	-	TGTGCCATCAGGCGGGACGGCGCCCCGAACACTGAAGCTTTCTTT	CAIRRDGAPNTEAFF
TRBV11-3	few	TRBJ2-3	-	TGTGCCAGCAGCGAACCCCCCTGGGGGATCATCAGGGATACGCAGTATTTT	CASSEPPWGIIRDTQYF
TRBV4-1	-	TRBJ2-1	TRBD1	TGCGCCAGCAGCCACCGGGGACAGACGGAGGCTGAGCAGTTCTTC	CASSHRGQTEAEQFF
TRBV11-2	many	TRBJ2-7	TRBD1	TGTGCCAGCAGCCTAGGGACAGGGGCCTACGAGCAGTACTTC	CASSLGTGAYEQYF
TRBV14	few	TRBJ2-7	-	TGTGCCAGCAGCCAAGATATGGCAGATGAGCAGTACTTC	CASSQDMADEQYF
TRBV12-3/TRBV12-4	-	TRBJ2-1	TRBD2	TGTGCCAGCAGTCTGAAGACTAGCGGGAGGAGCTCCTACAATGAGCAGTTCTTC	CASSLKTSGRSSYNEQFF
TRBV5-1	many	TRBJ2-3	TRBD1	TGCGCCAGCACTACGAGGGGGCCGGAGACAGATACGCAGTATTTT	CASTTRGPETDTQYF
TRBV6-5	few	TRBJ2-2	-	TGTGCCAGCAGGATCCAACCGGGACTCCTAACCGGGGAGCTGTTTTTT	CASRIQPGLLTGELFF
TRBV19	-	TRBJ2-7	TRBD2	TGTGCCAGTAGTATCGCTCTAGCGGGAGCGGTAGCGAGATACGAGCAGTACTTC	CASSIALAGAVARYEQYF
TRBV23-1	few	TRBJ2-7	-	TGCGCCAGCAGTCAATCTACAGCGCAGGCCTACGAGCAGTACTTC	CASSQSTAQAYEQYF
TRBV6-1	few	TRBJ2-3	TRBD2	TGTGCCAGCAGTGAAGGACTAGCGGGGGGGCCAGATACGCAGTATTTT	CASSEGLAGGPDTQYF
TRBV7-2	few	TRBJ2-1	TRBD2	TGTGCCAGCAGCTCCCTCGGCGCGGGAGGCGCCTACAATGAGCAGTTCTTC	CASSSLGAGGAYNEQFF
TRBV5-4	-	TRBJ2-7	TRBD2	TGTGCCAGCAGGGAAGCGGGAGAGGTTCCCTACGAGCAGTACTTC	CASREAGEVPYEQYF
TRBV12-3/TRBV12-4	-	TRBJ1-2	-	TGTGCCAGCAGTTTCTCCCCCCGGGGGGAATGGAACTATGGCTACACCTTC	CASSFSPRGEWNYGYTF
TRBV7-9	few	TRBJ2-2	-	TGTGCCAGCAGCTCGGACCGCTCGGGCACCGGGGAGCTGTTTTTT	CASSSDRSGTGELFF
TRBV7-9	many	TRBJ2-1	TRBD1	TGTGCCAGCAGCTTTACAGGGGCTACGGGTGAGCAGTTCTTC	CASSFTGATGEQFF
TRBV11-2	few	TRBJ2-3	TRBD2	TGTGCCAGCAGCTCGGGGTTGGGAGGGACGCAGTATTTT	CASSSGLGGTQYF
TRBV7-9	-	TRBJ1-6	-	TGTGCCAGCAGCTACGGAAATTCACCCCTCCACTTT	CASSYGNSPLHF
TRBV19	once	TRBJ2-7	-	TGTGCCAGTAGTATAGAACCGACAGAAATCGACGAGCAGTACTTC	CASSIEPTEIDEQYF
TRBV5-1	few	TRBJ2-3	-	TGCGCCAGCAGCTTGGACAGCGGAAGCACAGATACGCAGTATTTT	CASSLDSGSTDTQYF
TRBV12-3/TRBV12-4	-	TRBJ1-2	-	TGTGCCAGCAGTCAAGCTACGGGACTGCTTAACTATGGCTACACCTTC	CASSQATGLLNYGYTF
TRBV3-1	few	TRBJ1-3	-	TGTGCCAGCAGACCCGACATAACCACTGGAAACACCATATATTTT	CASRPDITTGNTIYF
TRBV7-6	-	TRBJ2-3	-	TGTGCCAGCAGCTTGGGGGGCGGGTCAGATACGCAGTATTTT	CASSLGGGSDTQYF
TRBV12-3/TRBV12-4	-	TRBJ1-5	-	TGTGCCAGCAGTTTAGGAACTTATAGCAATCAGCCCCAGCATTTT	CASSLGTYSNQPQHF
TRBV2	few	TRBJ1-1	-	TGTGCCAGCAGTCGTGAAGCTTTCTTT	CASSREAFF
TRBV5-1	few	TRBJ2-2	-	TGCGCCAGCAGCTTAACTCAGGGGATCACCGGGGAGCTGTTTTTT	CASSLTQGITGELFF
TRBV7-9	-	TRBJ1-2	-	TGTGCCAGCAGCTCCCAGTTACACTATGGCTACACCTTC	CASSSQLHYGYTF
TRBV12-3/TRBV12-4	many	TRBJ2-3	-	TGTGCCAGCAGTGTAATTAGGGGGACTACGCAGTATTTT	CASSVIRGTTQYF
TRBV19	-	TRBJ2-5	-	TGTGCCAGTAGTATCGTCGGGGGAGAGACCCAGTACTTC	CASSIVGGETQYF
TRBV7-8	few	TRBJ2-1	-	TGTGCCAGCAGTTTACTCCAGGGCGCTGAGCAGTTCTTC	CASSLLQGAEQFF
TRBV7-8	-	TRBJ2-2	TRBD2	TGTGCCAGCAGCTTCAGGACTAGCGGCACCGGGGAGCTGTTTTTT	CASSFRTSGTGELFF
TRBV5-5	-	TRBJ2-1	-	TGTGCCAGCACCCCCCCGCTTCGGACGGCCAATGAGCAGTTCTTC	CASTPPLRTANEQFF
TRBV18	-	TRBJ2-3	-	TGTGCCAGCTCACCGCCTTTGGGGGAGACAGATACGCAGTATTTT	CASSPPLGETDTQYF
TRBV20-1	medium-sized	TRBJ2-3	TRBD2	TGCAGTGCCCCCCGACTAGCGGTTTTCACAGATACGCAGTATTTT	CSAPRLAVFTDTQYF
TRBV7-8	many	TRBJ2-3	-	TGTGCCAGCAGCTCCCCGGGGATTATTCAGTATTTT	CASSSPGIIQYF
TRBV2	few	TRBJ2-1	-	TGTGCCAGCAGTGACTCAGACTTCTACAATGAGCAGTTCTTC	CASSDSDFYNEQFF
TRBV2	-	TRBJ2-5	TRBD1	TGTGCCAGCAGAGACGGACAGGGGCGTGAGACCCAGTACTTC	CASRDGQGRETQYF